The 26 T cell receptor beta chains below all came from one sample that was sequenced in a study of beta chain features in type 1 diabetes. Expressed TCRB transcripts got sequenced, as all isolated RNA was reverse transcribed. TCRdb's table, derived via immunoSEQ multiplex PCR, lists solely in-frame clones and lacks some. The sample contains 120,000 to 150,000 clones, under 60% of which appear only once. The sequenced material came from Tregs from blood. Receptor source: a man between 18 and 29 years old in good health.

This clone appeared a few times. The chain employs TRBV6-5 and TRBJ2-7, with 7 bases that match TRBD2. V shed 10 bases and J 0 bases; nucleotides not matched to a gene: 6. Per the germline V gene, CDR1 is MNHEY and CDR2 is SVGAGI. This CDR3 has 13 amino acids. The CDR3 coding sequence is TGTGCCACCGTCGGGGGGTACTCCTACGAGCAGTACTTC. Translation: CATVGGYSYEQYF.

This CDR3 reads CASRPLPLEGWTEAFF. In DNA form, the CDR3 reads TGTGCCAGCAGACCTCTTCCACTAGAGGGATGGACTGAAGCTTTCTTT. This sequence joins TRBV7-8 and TRBJ1-1; D gene unclear. V shed 6 bases and J shed 5 bases, with 22 bases lying between them. The CDR3 is made up of 16 amino acids. Germline loops: CDR1 SGHVS, CDR2 FQNEAQ.

The chain links TRBV4-3 to TRBJ1-3; 9 nucleotides agree with TRBD1. This CDR3 contains 16 residues. Germline-derived CDR1 and CDR2 are LGHNA and YSLEER. The J segment lost 0 bases and the V segment lost 2 bases, leaving 2 bases of the junction unmatched. The CDR3 loop is CASSQMTGGSGNTIYF. Written as DNA, the CDR3 is TGCGCCAGCAGCCAAATGACAGGGGGCTCTGGAAACACCATATATTTT.

The chain's CDR3 is CASSLRAPGQGVGELFF. For the CDR3, the DNA is TGTGCCAGCTCACTGAGAGCACCGGGACAAGGAGTCGGGGAGCTGTTTTTT. The J gene is TRBJ2-2, the V gene TRBV18; D possibly corresponds to TRBD1 (6 bases). The CDR3 length is 17 residues. V was shortened by 4 bases and J by 7 bases, with 22 bases between the two germline ends. The germline CDR1 and CDR2 sequences are KGHSH and LQKENI.

The rearrangement links TRBV5-4 to TRBJ1-6; 10 nucleotides align to TRBD1. This CDR3 region has 18 residues. Per the germline V gene, CDR1 is SGHNT and CDR2 is YYREEE (reference sequence). V was pared by 1 base and J by 7 bases, with 11 bases of the junction left unmatched. The CDR3 DNA follows: TGTGCCAGCAGCTTGTATCGGTTTTGGGGACAGGGGAATTCACCCCTCCACTTT. Amino acids: CASSLYRFWGQGNSPLHF.

V and J are TRBV13 and TRBJ1-5, with D unresolved. Trimming cost V 5 bases and J 1 base, with 9 bases left between them. Looked up from germline, CDR1 is PRHDT and CDR2 is FYEKMQ (reference sequence). The CDR3 consists of 14 residues. The CDR3 sequence is CASSLGGSNQPQHF. DNA of the CDR3: TGTGCCAGCAGCCTGGGAGGGAGCAATCAGCCCCAGCATTTT.

On this clone itself: Compared with germline, one end of the junction differs, possibly owing to a read error. The chain recombines TRBV2 with TRBJ1-2; D call uncertain. The CDR3 totals 13 residues. The germline CDR1 and CDR2 sequences are SNHLY and FYNNEI. This CDR3 is CASREGSGYGYTF. CDR3 DNA sequence: TGTGCCAGCAGGGAAGGGAGCGGCTATGGCTACACCTTC. The full variable domain, completed using reference TRBV2 and TRBJ1-2, is EPEVTQTPSHQVTQMGQEVILRCVPISNHLYFYWYRQILGQKVEFLVSFYNNEISEKSEIFDDQFSVERPDGSNFTLKIRSTKLEDSAMYFCASREGSGYGYTFGSGTRLTVV.

This sequence joins TRBV7-2 and TRBJ1-1, with TRBD1 matching 10 bases. The CDR3 spans 16 residues. Germline assignment: CDR1 SGHTA and CDR2 FQGNSA. The junction had 11 bases not matched to a gene; V was cut back by 5 bases and J by 5 bases. CDR3 coding DNA: TGTGCCAGCAGCCTACTCCTCGGACAGGGGGAAACTGAAGCTTTCTTT. Translating it yields CASSLLLGQGETEAFF. Together with reference TRBV7-2 and TRBJ1-1, the CDR3 gives the full variable domain: GAGVSQSPSNKVTEKGKDVELRCDPISGHTALYWYRQSLGQGLEFLIYFQGNSAPDKSGLPSDRFSAERTGGSVSTLTIQRTQQEDSAVYLCASSLLLGQGETEAFFGQGTRLTVV.

This clone was counted between two and nine times. V gene TRBV19 combines with J gene TRBJ2-2, with 7 bases aligning to TRBD1. The CDR3 length is 16 residues. Looked up from germline, CDR1 is LNHDA and CDR2 is SQIVND (reference sequence). V dropped 5 bases and J dropped 1; count of bases not matched to a gene: 7. This CDR3 is CASSPLGQENTGELFF. The DNA for the CDR3 is TGTGCCAGTAGTCCCCTCGGACAGGAGAACACCGGGGAGCTGTTTTTT. Using reference TRBV19 and TRBJ2-2 for the parts outside the CDR3, the full variable domain is DGGITQSPKYLFRKEGQNVTLSCEQNLNHDAMYWYRQDPGQGLRLIYYSQIVNDFQKGDIAEGYSVSREKKESFPLTVTSAQKNPTAFYLCASSPLGQENTGELFFGEGSRLTVL.

The rearrangement joins TRBV5-1 to TRBJ1-3; TRBD1 is a possible D gene (6 bases). V was clipped by 4 bases and J by 1 base, with 9 bases between them. The CDR3 spans 14 residues. Germline assignment: CDR1 SGHRS and CDR2 YFSETQ. For the CDR3, the DNA is TGCGCCAGCAGCCCGACAGGATCTGGAAACACCATATATTTT. Its translation is CASSPTGSGNTIYF.

The chain is built from TRBV7-2 and TRBJ2-7, with TRBD2 matching 7 bases. This CDR3 has 16 amino acids. Trimming took 1 base from V and 4 from J; bases not matched to a gene: 10. Germline V gene lookup returns CDR1 SGHTA and CDR2 FQGNSA. CDR3 nucleotide sequence: TGTGCCAGCAGCTTAGTGCCCGGACTAGGTCGGTACGAGCAGTACTTC. This gives the protein CASSLVPGLGRYEQYF.

The DNA of the CDR3 is TGTGCCAGCAGTTTAGGTCACCGGGTCTATGGCTACACCTTC. Translation: CASSLGHRVYGYTF. The V call is TRBV27, the J call TRBJ1-2; no definite D call. The length of the CDR3 is 14 residues. CDR1 and CDR2 (germline): MNHEY, SMNVEV (reference sequence). V lost 2 bases to trimming and J lost 4 bases, with 11 bases between them.

As to this clone: The junction departs from germline at one end; a sequencing error may be responsible. The rearrangement uses TRBV7-9 and TRBJ2-1, with TRBD1 as a possible D gene (6 bases). Germline CDR1 and CDR2: SEHNR and FQNEAQ (reference sequence). This CDR3 is 13 amino acids long. In DNA, the CDR3 is TGTGCCAGCAGCTTCACAGGGCTGAGTGAGCGGTTCTTC. Translated, it gives CASSFTGLSERFF.

The gene calls are TRBV18 and TRBJ1-1; TRBD1 might be the D (6 bases). CDR1 KGHSH and CDR2 LQKENI come from the germline V gene. There are 13 residues in the CDR3. Trimming cost V 6 bases and J 2 bases, with 10 bases left between them. The CDR3 is CASSSGQNTEAFF. The CDR3 DNA is TGTGCCAGCTCTTCGGGACAAAACACTGAAGCTTTCTTT.

V usage is TRBV7-9 and J usage is TRBJ2-3, with D possibly TRBD2 on 7 matching bases. Germline V CDR1 and CDR2: SEHNR, FQNEAQ (reference sequence). Between the trimmed V and J ends, which lost 0 bases and 4 bases, there was a span of 17 bases. CDR3 length: 17 residues. This CDR3 reads CASSLAMIAGAADTQYF. CDR3 in DNA: TGTGCCAGCAGCTTAGCCATGATCGCGGGGGCGGCAGATACGCAGTATTTT.

This clone was seen only a few times. The chain recombines TRBV7-9 with TRBJ1-1; D is ambiguous. CDR1 and CDR2 from the germline V gene are SEHNR and FQNEAQ (reference sequence). Trimming left V 7 bases short and J 1 base short, with 10 bases between. The CDR3 has 13 residues. CDR3 nucleotide sequence: TGTGCCAGCATCAGTAAATCGAACACTGAAGCTTTCTTT. Translated: CASISKSNTEAFF.

This clone was seen more than once but under ten times. This chain connects TRBV14 to TRBJ2-3; D is uncertain. Germline V gene lookup returns CDR1 SGHDN and CDR2 FVKESK. V was trimmed by 1 base and J by 4 bases, leaving 9 bases between them. The CDR3 totals 14 residues. The CDR3 is CASSQAPHSDTQYF. The CDR3 DNA reads as TGTGCCAGCAGCCAAGCCCCCCACTCAGATACGCAGTATTTT.

The chain is built from TRBV5-1 and TRBJ1-4; D not resolved. The CDR3 length is 14 residues. CDR1 SGHRS and CDR2 YFSETQ come from the germline V gene. V lost 3 bases, J lost 3 bases, and 9 bases lay in between. CDR3 in DNA: TGCGCCAGCAGCTCGCAGTGGCCTAATGAAAAACTGTTTTTT. Protein: CASSSQWPNEKLFF.

J is TRBJ2-1 and V is TRBV7-9, with 9 bases identical to TRBD2. This CDR3 has 14 residues. Germline loops: CDR1 SEHNR, CDR2 FQNEAQ (reference sequence). J lost 7 bases, V lost 1 base, and 2 bases had no gene match. CDR3 DNA sequence: TGTGCCAGCAGCTTAGTAGCGGGAGCTAATGAGCAGTTCTTC. Amino acids: CASSLVAGANEQFF.

The rearrangement uses TRBV15 and TRBJ2-5; perhaps TRBD2 as D (5 bases). Near its end, the DNA agrees better with TRBJ2-7, so the J call may be wrong. CDR1 is LNHNV and CDR2 is YYDKDF in the germline V gene (reference sequence). This CDR3 comprises 17 residues. The CDR3 DNA follows: TGTGCCACCAGCAGAGGTCAAGGATCTACGGGGATCGACGAGCAGTACTTC. Protein product: CATSRGQGSTGIDEQYF.

This clone has just a few counts. V gene TRBV7-3 combines with J gene TRBJ2-2; 7 bases map to TRBD2. J lost 7 bases, V lost 2 bases, and 16 bases had no gene match. Germline CDR1 is SGHTA and CDR2 is FQGTGA. The CDR3 consists of 18 residues. The CDR3 reads CASSLRASGSKFLGELFF. The CDR3 DNA reads TGTGCCAGCAGCTTACGAGCTAGCGGAAGTAAATTTCTCGGGGAGCTGTTTTTT.

The chain is built from TRBV10-3 and TRBJ2-2; 8 bases are a match to TRBD1. The germline V gene encodes CDR1 ENHRY and CDR2 SYGVKD. This CDR3 spans 17 amino acids. The V segment lost 4 bases and the J segment 1 base; nucleotides outside the gene matches: 8. The CDR3 protein is CAISALRTGLNTGELFF. Written as DNA, the CDR3 is TGTGCCATCAGTGCGCTACGGACAGGGCTGAACACCGGGGAGCTGTTTTTT.

This rearrangement joins TRBV6-1 to TRBJ2-7, with D possibly TRBD1 on 6 matching bases. The germline V gene encodes CDR1 MNHNS and CDR2 SASEGT. Deletions cut 7 bases from V and 3 bases from J, with 10 bases between. The CDR3 covers 12 residues. In DNA, the CDR3 is TGTGCCAGCATCGCAGGGGTCTACGAGCAGTACTTC. It specifies CASIAGVYEQYF.

This clone showed up just a few times. V usage is TRBV19 and J usage is TRBJ2-7; D gene ambiguous. The CDR3 has 11 amino acids. CDR1 LNHDA and CDR2 SQIVND come from the germline V gene (reference sequence). Trimming left V 4 bases short and J 6 bases short, with 7 bases between. The CDR3 DNA is TGTGCCAGTAGTAGCGTTGGCGAGCAGTACTTC. This translates into CASSSVGEQYF.

J is TRBJ1-1 and V is TRBV14; D is perhaps TRBD1 (6 bases). This CDR3 has 15 amino acids. The germline CDR1 and CDR2 sequences are SGHDN and FVKESK. V shed 7 bases and J shed 4 bases, with 19 bases lying between them. DNA for the CDR3: TGTGCCAGCACCAACCTAGGGGGGGCAACCACTGAAGCTTTCTTT. This codes for CASTNLGGATTEAFF.

This sequence joins TRBV4-1 and TRBJ1-2; TRBD1 aligns across 7 bases. This CDR3 contains 12 residues. Germline V gives CDR1 MGHRA, CDR2 YSYEKL. Losses at the gene ends were 7 bases for V and 4 bases for J; bases not matched to a gene: 3. The CDR3 region has the DNA TGCGCCAGCAACGACAGGGCCTATGGCTACACCTTC. Protein sequence: CASNDRAYGYTF.